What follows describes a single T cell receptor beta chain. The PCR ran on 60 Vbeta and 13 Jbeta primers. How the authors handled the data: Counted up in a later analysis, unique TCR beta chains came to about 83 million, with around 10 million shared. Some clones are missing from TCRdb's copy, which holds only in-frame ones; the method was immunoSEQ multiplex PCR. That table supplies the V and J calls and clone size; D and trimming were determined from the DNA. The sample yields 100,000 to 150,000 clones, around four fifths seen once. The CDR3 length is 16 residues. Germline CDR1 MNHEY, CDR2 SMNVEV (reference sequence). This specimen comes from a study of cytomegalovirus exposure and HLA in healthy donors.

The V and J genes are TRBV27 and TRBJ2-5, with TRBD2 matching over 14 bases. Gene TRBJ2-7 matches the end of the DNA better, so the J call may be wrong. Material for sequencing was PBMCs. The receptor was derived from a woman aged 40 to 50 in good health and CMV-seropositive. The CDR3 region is CASSFKRLAGGDEQYF. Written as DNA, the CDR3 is TGTGCCAGCAGTTTCAAAAGACTAGCGGGAGGGGACGAGCAGTACTTC.